A single sample is the source of the 23 T cell receptor beta chains below, sequenced in a study of T-cell memory formation after mild COVID-19. Via MiXCR, TCRdb re-called the 5' RACE reads, giving one row per CDR3 protein. The sample has 450,000 to 650,000 distinct CDR3 sequences, roughly 20% seen once. The sequencing sample was made of PBMCs or a T cell subset sorted from them (not recorded which). These receptors were taken from an adult woman who had mild COVID-19 (a few samples of this study predate the infection). Cell type and time point are not known.

The genes are TRBV7-6 and TRBJ1-2; 8 bases are a match to TRBD1. Germline loops: CDR1 SGHVS, CDR2 FNYEAQ. V dropped 4 bases and J dropped 8; count of bases not matched to a gene: 3. This CDR3 is 12 amino acids long. In DNA form, the CDR3 reads TGTGCCAGCAGCTCGACAGGGGTGGGCTACACCTTC. As protein: CASSSTGVGYTF.

This clonotype was seen repeatedly, ten times or more. The rearrangement joins TRBV24-1 to TRBJ2-1, with D tentatively TRBD1 or TRBD2 (5 bases each). Germline V gene sequence: CDR1 KGHDR, CDR2 SFDVKD. The V and J ends lost 6 bases and 4 bases respectively, with 12 bases between them. The CDR3 runs 14 residues. In DNA form, the CDR3 reads TGTGCCACCAGTCTGTCTGGGGGATACAATGAGCAGTTCTTC. Its translation: CATSLSGGYNEQFF.

This clonotype was counted only a few times. This chain links TRBV5-1 with TRBJ2-2; D remains unclear. Per the germline V gene, CDR1 is SGHRS and CDR2 is YFSETQ. CDR3 length: 12 amino acids. The V and J ends lost 2 bases and 9 bases respectively, with 8 bases between them. The CDR3 is CASSLNKWELFF. The CDR3 bases are TGCGCCAGCAGCTTAAATAAGTGGGAGCTGTTTTTT.

This rearrangement joins TRBV7-9 to TRBJ1-1, with D perhaps matching TRBD1 (5 bases). The CDR3 covers 14 residues. The germline gives CDR1 SEHNR, CDR2 FQNEAQ (reference sequence). Between the trimmed V and J ends, which lost 1 base and 1 base, there was a span of 7 bases. DNA of the CDR3: TGTGCCAGCAGCTTAGAGACAGAGAACACTGAAGCTTTCTTT. Translating it yields CASSLETENTEAFF.

This rearrangement joins TRBV19 to TRBJ2-7; 7 nucleotides line up with TRBD1. The CDR3 runs 15 residues. The J segment lost 8 bases and the V segment lost 5 bases, leaving 15 bases of the junction unmatched. From germline, CDR1 is LNHDA and CDR2 SQIVND (reference sequence). CDR3 protein: CASSPRPGQLFQQYF. DNA for the CDR3: TGTGCCAGTAGTCCCCGACCGGGACAGCTTTTCCAGCAGTACTTC.

This clonotype was observed a few times. The chain couples TRBV9 to TRBJ1-1; D gene unclear. Trimming took off 4 bases at V and 3 bases at J, with 13 bases between the two ends. The germline V gene encodes CDR1 SGDLS and CDR2 YYNGEE. The length of the CDR3 is 14 residues. In DNA form, the CDR3 reads TGTGCCAGCAGCCGGAAACACGGAGACACTGAAGCTTTCTTT. Protein: CASSRKHGDTEAFF.

This clonotype has just a few counts. The chain employs TRBV12-3 or TRBV12-4 and TRBJ1-5; TRBD1 agrees at 7 bases. V gave up 3 bases and J gave up 2 bases; unmatched junction bases: 7. The CDR3 spans 16 residues. In DNA form, the CDR3 reads TGTGCCAGCAGTTTCTTGCAGGGGGAAGGCAATCAGCCCCAGCATTTT. This codes for CASSFLQGEGNQPQHF.

The chain couples TRBV2 to TRBJ1-1; 8 nucleotides align to TRBD1. Unmatched junction bases numbered 5, after V lost 0 bases and J lost 2 bases. This CDR3 spans 16 amino acids. Germline assignment: CDR1 SNHLY and CDR2 FYNNEI. The CDR3 here is CASSEAGTGINTEAFF. The CDR3 nucleotides are TGTGCCAGCAGTGAAGCTGGGACAGGTATTAACACTGAAGCTTTCTTT.

This CDR3 reads CASRGQGGYGYTF. CDR3 DNA: TGTGCCAGCAGGGGACAGGGAGGCTATGGCTACACCTTC. V and J are TRBV6-6 and TRBJ1-2; 9 bases fit TRBD1. CDR1 MNHNY and CDR2 SVGAGI come from the germline V gene (reference sequence). V shed 6 bases, J shed 4 bases, and the junction held 3 bases outside the gene matches. The CDR3 consists of 13 residues.

This clonotype was counted between two and nine times. The genes are TRBV9 and TRBJ2-3, with 11 bases matching TRBD2. Per the germline V gene, CDR1 is SGDLS and CDR2 is YYNGEE. This CDR3 contains 17 residues. With V trimmed by 0 bases and J by 2 bases, 5 bases remained unmatched. This CDR3 is CASSVALAGGPTDTQYF. Here the CDR3 DNA reads TGTGCCAGCAGCGTAGCGCTAGCGGGGGGCCCCACAGATACGCAGTATTTT.

The chain joins TRBV5-4 to TRBJ2-7, with a tentative D call TRBD1 (5 bases). The V gene's germline CDR1 is SGHNT and CDR2 YYREEE (reference sequence). The V and J ends lost 0 bases and 5 bases respectively, with 15 bases between them. The CDR3 has 15 amino acids. The CDR3 sequence: CASSLAAGKKNEQYF. The CDR3 coding sequence is TGTGCCAGCAGCTTGGCGGCAGGGAAAAAGAACGAGCAGTACTTC.

V and J are TRBV24-1 and TRBJ2-1, with D perhaps matching TRBD1 (6 bases). The germline V gene has CDR1 KGHDR and CDR2 SFDVKD. V was cut by 2 bases and J by 4 bases, with 11 bases left in between. The CDR3 covers 15 residues. DNA of the CDR3: TGTGCCACCAGTGATTCGGCAGGGGTATACAATGAGCAGTTCTTC. The encoded protein is CATSDSAGVYNEQFF.

This chain connects TRBV18 to TRBJ2-7; no reliable D call. There are 13 residues in the CDR3. Germline lookup yields CDR1 KGHSH and CDR2 LQKENI. The V gene lost 0 bases and the J gene lost 4 bases, with 7 bases spanning the gap. The CDR3 nucleotides are TGTGCCAGCTCACCACCATCCCTTTACGAGCAGTACTTC. It is translated as CASSPPSLYEQYF.

This clonotype was seen a few times. This chain links TRBV7-9 with TRBJ2-7, with 7 bases fitting TRBD2. The V and J ends lost 1 base and 3 bases, in that order; junction bases with no gene match: 3. CDR3 length equals 14 residues. CDR1 SEHNR and CDR2 FQNEAQ come from the germline V gene (reference sequence). The CDR3 region is CASSLVAGLYEQYF. Written as DNA, the CDR3 is TGTGCCAGCAGCTTAGTAGCGGGTCTCTACGAGCAGTACTTC.

The CDR3 sequence: CASSYTGQGAEQYF. In DNA form, the CDR3 reads TGTGCCAGCAGTTACACGGGACAGGGGGCCGAGCAGTACTTC. The chain uses TRBV6-5 and TRBJ2-7; the match to TRBD1 covers 12 bases. CDR1 and CDR2 (germline): MNHEY, SVGAGI. The ends lost 2 bases at V and 6 bases at J; junction bases unmatched: 2. The CDR3 is made up of 14 amino acids.

The V call is TRBV7-8, the J call TRBJ2-2; D remains ambiguous. In germline, CDR1 is SGHVS, CDR2 FQNEAQ. Trimming pared 7 bases from V and 4 bases from J, leaving 13 bases between. The length of the CDR3 is 14 residues. CDR3 loop: CASIAGPRTGELFF. The DNA of the CDR3 is TGTGCCAGCATAGCCGGGCCTCGCACCGGGGAGCTGTTTTTT.

CDR3 loop: CASRVAGGQETQYF. The CDR3 bases are TGTGCCAGCAGGGTGGCGGGGGGTCAAGAGACCCAGTACTTC. J is TRBJ2-5 and V is TRBV12-3 or TRBV12-4; 8 bases match TRBD2. V dropped 6 bases and J dropped 2; count of bases not matched to a gene: 5. This CDR3 comprises 14 residues.

This sequence joins TRBV6-2 or TRBV6-3 and TRBJ2-1; maybe TRBD1 (5 bases). This CDR3 region has 14 residues. CDR1 and CDR2 (germline): MNHEY, SVGEGT. V was cut by 8 bases and J by 0 bases, with 11 bases left in between. For the CDR3, the DNA is TGTGCCAGCGGAGACAGAGCCTCCTACAATGAGCAGTTCTTC. Residues: CASGDRASYNEQFF.

In this sample, this clonotype turned up a few times. V usage is TRBV19 and J usage is TRBJ2-1; 10 nucleotides line up with TRBD2. Germline V gene data show CDR1 as LNHDA and CDR2 as SQIVND (reference sequence). J lost 9 bases, V lost 2 bases, and 4 bases had no gene match. The CDR3 totals 14 residues. CDR3 protein: CASSILAGAGEQFF. The CDR3 nucleotides read TGTGCCAGTAGTATACTAGCGGGAGCTGGTGAGCAGTTCTTC.

This clonotype was detected a few times. The genes are TRBV6-5 and TRBJ2-2, with D possibly TRBD1 on 5 matching bases. Germline-derived CDR1 and CDR2 are MNHEY and SVGAGI. This CDR3 has 15 amino acids. The V end lost 7 bases, the J end lost 1 base, and 13 bases lay between the germline ends. Here the CDR3 reads CASKEGAVNTGELFF. The CDR3 DNA sequence: TGTGCCAGCAAGGAAGGGGCGGTGAACACCGGGGAGCTGTTTTTT.

The chain uses TRBV6-5 and TRBJ2-1; the D call may be TRBD1 or TRBD2 (5 bases each). CDR3 size: 15 residues. Trimming stripped 5 bases from V and 11 bases from J, with 22 bases between. Germline V gene sequence: CDR1 MNHEY, CDR2 SVGAGI. The CDR3, as DNA: TGTGCCAGCAGTCACAAGGACAAGGCGCCGGGACAGCAGTTCTTC. As protein: CASSHKDKAPGQQFF.

This clonotype came up a few times. This chain joins TRBV12-3 or TRBV12-4 and TRBJ1-2, with a possible D match to TRBD1 (5 bases). V was clipped by 10 bases and J by 3 bases, with 18 bases between them. The CDR3 consists of 14 residues. CDR3 sequence: CAICPAGGDYGYTF. DNA of the CDR3: TGTGCCATCTGCCCTGCCGGGGGGGACTATGGCTACACCTTC.

This sequence joins TRBV5-1 and TRBJ2-5, with D unclear. The CDR3 consists of 14 residues. The germline gives CDR1 SGHRS, CDR2 YFSETQ. V lost 6 bases, J lost 1 base, and 13 bases lay in between. CDR3 sequence: CASTQPQAQETQYF. The CDR3 DNA is TGCGCCAGCACCCAGCCCCAGGCCCAAGAGACCCAGTACTTC.